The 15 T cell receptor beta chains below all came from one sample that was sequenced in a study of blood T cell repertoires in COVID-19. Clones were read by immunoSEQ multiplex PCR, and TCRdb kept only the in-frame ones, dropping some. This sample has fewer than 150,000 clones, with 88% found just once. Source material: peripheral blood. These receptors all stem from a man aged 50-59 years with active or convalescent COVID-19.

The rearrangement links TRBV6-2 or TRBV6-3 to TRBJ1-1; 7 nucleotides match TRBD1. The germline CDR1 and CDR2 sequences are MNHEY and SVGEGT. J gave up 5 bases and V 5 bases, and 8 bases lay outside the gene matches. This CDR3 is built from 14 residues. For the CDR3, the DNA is TGTGCCAGCAGTAATAGGGGGCATGGTACTGAAGCTTTCTTT. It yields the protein CASSNRGHGTEAFF.

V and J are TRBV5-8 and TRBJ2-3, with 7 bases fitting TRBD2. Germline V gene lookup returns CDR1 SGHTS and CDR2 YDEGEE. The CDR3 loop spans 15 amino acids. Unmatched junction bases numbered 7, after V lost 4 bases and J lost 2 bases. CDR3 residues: CASSLLGGNTDTQYF. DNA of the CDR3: TGTGCCAGCAGCCTCCTGGGAGGGAACACAGATACGCAGTATTTT.

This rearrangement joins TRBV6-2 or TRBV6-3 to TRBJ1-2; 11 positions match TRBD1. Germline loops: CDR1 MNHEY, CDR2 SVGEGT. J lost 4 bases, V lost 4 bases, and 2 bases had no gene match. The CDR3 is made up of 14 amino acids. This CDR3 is CASSFGQGAYGYTF. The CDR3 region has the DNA TGTGCCAGCAGTTTTGGACAGGGGGCCTATGGCTACACCTTC.

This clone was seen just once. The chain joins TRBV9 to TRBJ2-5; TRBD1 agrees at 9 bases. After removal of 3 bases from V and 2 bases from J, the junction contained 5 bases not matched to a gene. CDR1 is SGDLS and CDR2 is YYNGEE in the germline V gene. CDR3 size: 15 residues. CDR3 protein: CASSAGQGVQETQYF. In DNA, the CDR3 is TGTGCCAGCAGCGCGGGACAGGGCGTTCAAGAGACCCAGTACTTC.

CDR3 sequence reads: CATSRAGHTDTQYF. CDR3 DNA sequence: TGTGCCACCAGCAGAGCGGGACACACAGATACGCAGTATTTT. The J gene is TRBJ2-3, the V gene TRBV15, with D perhaps TRBD1 (6 bases). CDR3 length equals 14 residues. V was pared by 1 base and J by 2 bases, with 7 bases between. Per the germline V gene, CDR1 is LNHNV and CDR2 is YYDKDF (reference sequence).

This CDR3 reads CASSKEGASGRLSYNEQFF. Written as DNA, the CDR3 is TGTGCCAGCAGTAAGGAAGGGGCTAGCGGGAGGTTATCCTACAATGAGCAGTTCTTC. The chain has TRBV9 and TRBJ2-1, with TRBD2 identical over 11 bases. V shed 5 bases, J shed 1 base, and the junction held 14 bases outside the gene matches. CDR3 size: 19 residues. Germline-derived CDR1 and CDR2 are SGDLS and YYNGEE.

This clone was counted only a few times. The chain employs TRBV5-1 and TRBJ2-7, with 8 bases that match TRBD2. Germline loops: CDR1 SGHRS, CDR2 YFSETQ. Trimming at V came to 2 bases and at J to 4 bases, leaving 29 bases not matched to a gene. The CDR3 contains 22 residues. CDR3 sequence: CASSFLEILAGGPVRRGYEQYF. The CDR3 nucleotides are TGCGCCAGCAGCTTTTTGGAAATTTTGGCGGGAGGCCCGGTCCGCCGGGGTTACGAGCAGTACTTC.

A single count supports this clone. Here the CDR3 reads CASSPGRGSGNTIYF. In nucleotides, the CDR3 is TGTGCCAGCAGCCCAGGTCGTGGCTCTGGAAACACCATATATTTT. This chain uses TRBV7-9 with TRBJ1-3, with unresolved D. The ends were cut back, 5 bases at V and 0 bases at J, with 11 bases in the middle. The CDR3 covers 15 residues. In germline, CDR1 is SEHNR, CDR2 FQNEAQ (reference sequence).

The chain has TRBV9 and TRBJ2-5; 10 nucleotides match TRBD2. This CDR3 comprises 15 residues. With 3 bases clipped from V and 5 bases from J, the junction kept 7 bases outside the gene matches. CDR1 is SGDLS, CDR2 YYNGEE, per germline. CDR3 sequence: CASSAVAGGRETQYF. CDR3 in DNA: TGTGCCAGCAGCGCCGTAGCGGGAGGTCGGGAGACCCAGTACTTC.

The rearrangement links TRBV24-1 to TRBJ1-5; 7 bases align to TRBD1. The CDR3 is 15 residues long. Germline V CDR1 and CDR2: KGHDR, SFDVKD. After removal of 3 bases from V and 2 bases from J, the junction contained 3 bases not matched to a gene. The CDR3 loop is CATSDAGGGNQPQHF. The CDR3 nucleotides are TGTGCCACCAGTGATGCAGGGGGAGGCAATCAGCCCCAGCATTTT.

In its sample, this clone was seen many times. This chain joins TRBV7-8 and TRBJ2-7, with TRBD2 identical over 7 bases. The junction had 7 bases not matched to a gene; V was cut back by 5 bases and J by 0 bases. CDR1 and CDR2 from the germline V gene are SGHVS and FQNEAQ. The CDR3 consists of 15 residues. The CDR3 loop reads CASSSHRDYSYEQYF. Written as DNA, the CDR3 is TGTGCCAGCAGCAGTCACCGGGACTACTCCTACGAGCAGTACTTC.

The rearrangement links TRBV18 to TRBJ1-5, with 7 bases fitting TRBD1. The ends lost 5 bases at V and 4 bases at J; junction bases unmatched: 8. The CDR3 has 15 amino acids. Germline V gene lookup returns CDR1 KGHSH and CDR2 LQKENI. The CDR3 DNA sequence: TGTGCCAGCTCATCCCTAGGGACAGATAATCAGCCCCAGCATTTT. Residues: CASSSLGTDNQPQHF.

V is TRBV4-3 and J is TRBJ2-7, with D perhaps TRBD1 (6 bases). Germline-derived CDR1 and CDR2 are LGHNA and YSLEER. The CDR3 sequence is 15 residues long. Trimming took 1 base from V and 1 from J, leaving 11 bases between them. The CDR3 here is CASSQAPTGSYEQYF. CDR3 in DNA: TGCGCCAGCAGCCAAGCCCCGACAGGTTCCTACGAGCAGTACTTC.

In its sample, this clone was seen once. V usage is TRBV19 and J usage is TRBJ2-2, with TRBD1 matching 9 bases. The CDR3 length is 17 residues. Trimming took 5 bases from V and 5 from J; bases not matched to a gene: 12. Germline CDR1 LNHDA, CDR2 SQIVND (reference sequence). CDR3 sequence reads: CASSLPSGTGKTGELFF. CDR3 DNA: TGTGCCAGTAGTTTACCATCCGGGACAGGGAAGACCGGGGAGCTGTTTTTT.

As DNA, the CDR3 is TGTGCCAGCAGCTTAGCGGTAGCGGGAGTCACAGATACGCAGTATTTT. Translated: CASSLAVAGVTDTQYF. This rearrangement joins TRBV7-6 to TRBJ2-3; 9 nucleotides agree with TRBD2. Unmatched junction bases numbered 3, after V lost 0 bases and J lost 2 bases. The CDR3 is 16 amino acids. The V gene's germline CDR1 is SGHVS and CDR2 FNYEAQ.